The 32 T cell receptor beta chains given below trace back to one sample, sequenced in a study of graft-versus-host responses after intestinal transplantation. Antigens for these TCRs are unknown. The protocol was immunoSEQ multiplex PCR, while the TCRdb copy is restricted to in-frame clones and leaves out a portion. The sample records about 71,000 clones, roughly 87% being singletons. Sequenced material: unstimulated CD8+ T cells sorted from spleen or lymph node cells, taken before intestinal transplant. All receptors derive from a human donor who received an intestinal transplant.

This chain's CDR3 is CASSTVLNQPQHF. CDR3 coding DNA: TGTGCCAGTAGTACGGTGTTAAATCAGCCCCAGCATTTT. This rearrangement joins TRBV19 to TRBJ1-5; no firm D call. The CDR3 length is 13 residues. Germline values: CDR1 LNHDA, CDR2 SQIVND (reference sequence). The V gene lost 4 bases and the J gene lost 4 bases, with 8 bases spanning the gap. Based on the CDR3 plus reference TRBV19 and TRBJ1-5, the full variable domain is DGGITQSPKYLFRKEGQNVTLSCEQNLNHDAMYWYRQDPGQGLRLIYYSQIVNDFQKGDIAEGYSVSREKKESFPLTVTSAQKNPTAFYLCASSTVLNQPQHFGDGTRLSIL.

CDR3 residues: CASSQDSTGQGIYGYTF. The CDR3 bases are TGTGCCAGCAGCCAAGATTCTACGGGACAGGGGATCTATGGCTACACCTTC. The chain couples TRBV14 to TRBJ1-2, with TRBD1 matching over 10 bases. Germline assignment: CDR1 SGHDN and CDR2 FVKESK. Trimming took 0 bases from V and 4 from J; bases not matched to a gene: 8. There are 17 residues in the CDR3.

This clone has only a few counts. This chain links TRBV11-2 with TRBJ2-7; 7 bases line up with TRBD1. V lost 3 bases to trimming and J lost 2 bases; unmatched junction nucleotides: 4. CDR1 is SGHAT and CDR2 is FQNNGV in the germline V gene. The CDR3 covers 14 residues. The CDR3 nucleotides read TGTGCCAGCAGCTTCGGGACAGCCACCTACGAGCAGTACTTC. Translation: CASSFGTATYEQYF. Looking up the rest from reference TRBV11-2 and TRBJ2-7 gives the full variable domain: EAGVAQSPRYKIIEKRQSVAFWCNPISGHATLYWYQQILGQGPKLLIQFQNNGVVDDSQLPKDRFSAERLKGVDSTLKIQPAKLEDSAVYLCASSFGTATYEQYFGPGTRLTVT.

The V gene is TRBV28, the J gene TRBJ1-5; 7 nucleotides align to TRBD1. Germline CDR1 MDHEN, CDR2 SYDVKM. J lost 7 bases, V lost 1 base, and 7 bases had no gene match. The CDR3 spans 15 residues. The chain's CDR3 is CASSLSPTGVQPQHF. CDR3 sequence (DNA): TGTGCCAGCAGTTTATCCCCTACAGGGGTCCAGCCCCAGCATTTT.

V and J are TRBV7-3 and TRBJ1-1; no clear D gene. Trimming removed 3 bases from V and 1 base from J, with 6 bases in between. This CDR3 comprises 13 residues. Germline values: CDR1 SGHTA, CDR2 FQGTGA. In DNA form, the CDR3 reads TGTGCCAGCAGCTTCCGACAGAACACTGAAGCTTTCTTT. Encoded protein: CASSFRQNTEAFF.

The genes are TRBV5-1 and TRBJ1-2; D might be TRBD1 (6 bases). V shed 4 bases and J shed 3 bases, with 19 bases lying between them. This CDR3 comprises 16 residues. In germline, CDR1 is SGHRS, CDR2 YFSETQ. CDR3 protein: CASSPGTNRDHYGYTF. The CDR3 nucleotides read TGCGCCAGCAGCCCCGGGACGAACAGGGATCACTATGGCTACACCTTC.

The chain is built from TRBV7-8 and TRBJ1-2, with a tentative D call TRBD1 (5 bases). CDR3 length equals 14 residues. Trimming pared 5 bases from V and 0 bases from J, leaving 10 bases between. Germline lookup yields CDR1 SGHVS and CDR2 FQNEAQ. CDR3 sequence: CASSPGGTNYGYTF. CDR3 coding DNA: TGTGCCAGCAGCCCCGGGGGAACTAACTATGGCTACACCTTC.

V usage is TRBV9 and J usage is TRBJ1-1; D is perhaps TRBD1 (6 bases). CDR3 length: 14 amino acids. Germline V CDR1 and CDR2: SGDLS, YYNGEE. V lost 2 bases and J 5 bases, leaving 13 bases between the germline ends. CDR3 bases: TGTGCCAGCAGCGTGGGGGCCGGCTTAACTGAAGCTTTCTTT. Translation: CASSVGAGLTEAFF.

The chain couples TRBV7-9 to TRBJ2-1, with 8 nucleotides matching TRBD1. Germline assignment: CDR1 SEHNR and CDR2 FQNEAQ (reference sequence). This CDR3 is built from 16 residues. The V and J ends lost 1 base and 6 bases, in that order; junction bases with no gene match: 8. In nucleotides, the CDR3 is TGTGCCAGCAGCTTAGACAGGGGGACAGCTATCAATGAGCAGTTCTTC. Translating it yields CASSLDRGTAINEQFF.

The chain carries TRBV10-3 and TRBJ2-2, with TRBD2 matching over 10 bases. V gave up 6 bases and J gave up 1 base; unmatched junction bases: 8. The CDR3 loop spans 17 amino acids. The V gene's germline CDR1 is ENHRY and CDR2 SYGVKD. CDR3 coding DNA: TGTGCCATCAGCGGGGCTATAGCGGGGGGGAACACCGGGGAGCTGTTTTTT. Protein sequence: CAISGAIAGGNTGELFF.

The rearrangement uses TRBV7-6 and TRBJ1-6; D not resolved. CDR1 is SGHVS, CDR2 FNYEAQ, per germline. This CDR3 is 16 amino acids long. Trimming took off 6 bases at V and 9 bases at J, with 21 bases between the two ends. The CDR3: CASRGAGSGWGSPLHF. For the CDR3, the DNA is TGTGCCAGCAGGGGCGCGGGGAGTGGGTGGGGTTCACCCCTCCACTTT.

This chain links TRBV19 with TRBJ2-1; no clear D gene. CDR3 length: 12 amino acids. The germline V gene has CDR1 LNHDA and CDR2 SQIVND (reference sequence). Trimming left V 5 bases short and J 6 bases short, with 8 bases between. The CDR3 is CASSWSGNEQFF. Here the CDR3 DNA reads TGTGCCAGTAGTTGGTCCGGCAATGAGCAGTTCTTC.

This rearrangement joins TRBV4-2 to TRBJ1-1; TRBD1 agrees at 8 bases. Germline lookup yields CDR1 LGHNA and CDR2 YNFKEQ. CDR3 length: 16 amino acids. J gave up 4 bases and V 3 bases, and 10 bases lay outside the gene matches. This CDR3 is CASSQPGTGWGTEAFF. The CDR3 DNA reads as TGTGCCAGCAGCCAGCCCGGGACAGGTTGGGGCACTGAAGCTTTCTTT.

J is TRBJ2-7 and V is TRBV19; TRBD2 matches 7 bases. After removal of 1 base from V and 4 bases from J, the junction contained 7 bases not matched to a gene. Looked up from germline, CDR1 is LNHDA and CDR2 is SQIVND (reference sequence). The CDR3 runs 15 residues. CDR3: CASSIGSGVGYEQYF. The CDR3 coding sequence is TGTGCCAGTAGTATAGGAAGCGGGGTGGGTTACGAGCAGTACTTC.

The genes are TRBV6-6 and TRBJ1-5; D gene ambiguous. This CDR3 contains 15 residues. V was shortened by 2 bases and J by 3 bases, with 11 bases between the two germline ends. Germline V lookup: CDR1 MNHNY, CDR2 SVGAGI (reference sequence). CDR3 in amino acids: CASSYVGQSNQPQHF. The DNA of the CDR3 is TGTGCCAGCAGTTACGTGGGCCAGTCCAATCAGCCCCAGCATTTT.

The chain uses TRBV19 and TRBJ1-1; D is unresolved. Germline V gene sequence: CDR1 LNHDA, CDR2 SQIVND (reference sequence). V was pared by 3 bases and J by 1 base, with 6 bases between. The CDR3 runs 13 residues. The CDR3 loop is CASSIPENTEAFF. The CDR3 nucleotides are TGTGCCAGTAGTATTCCAGAGAACACTGAAGCTTTCTTT. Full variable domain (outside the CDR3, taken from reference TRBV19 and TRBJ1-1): DGGITQSPKYLFRKEGQNVTLSCEQNLNHDAMYWYRQDPGQGLRLIYYSQIVNDFQKGDIAEGYSVSREKKESFPLTVTSAQKNPTAFYLCASSIPENTEAFFGQGTRLTVV.

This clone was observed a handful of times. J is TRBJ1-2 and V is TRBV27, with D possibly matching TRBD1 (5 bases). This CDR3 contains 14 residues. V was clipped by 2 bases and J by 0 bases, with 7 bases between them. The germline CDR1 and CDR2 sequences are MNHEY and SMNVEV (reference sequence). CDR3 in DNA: TGTGCCAGCAGTTTAGGGGGGGCTAACTATGGCTACACCTTC. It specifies CASSLGGANYGYTF.

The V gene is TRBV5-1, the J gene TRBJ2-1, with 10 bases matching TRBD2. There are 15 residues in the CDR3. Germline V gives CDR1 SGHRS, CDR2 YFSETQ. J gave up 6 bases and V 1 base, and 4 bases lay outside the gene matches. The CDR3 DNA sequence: TGCGCCAGCAGCTTGAGGGCTAGCGGGGGCAATGAGCAGTTCTTC. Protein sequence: CASSLRASGGNEQFF.

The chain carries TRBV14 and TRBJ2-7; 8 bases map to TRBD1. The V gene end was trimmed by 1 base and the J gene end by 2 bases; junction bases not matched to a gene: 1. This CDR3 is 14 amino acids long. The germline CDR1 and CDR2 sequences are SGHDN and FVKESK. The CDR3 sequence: CASSQGQGTYEQYF. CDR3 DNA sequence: TGTGCCAGCAGCCAAGGACAGGGGACCTACGAGCAGTACTTC.

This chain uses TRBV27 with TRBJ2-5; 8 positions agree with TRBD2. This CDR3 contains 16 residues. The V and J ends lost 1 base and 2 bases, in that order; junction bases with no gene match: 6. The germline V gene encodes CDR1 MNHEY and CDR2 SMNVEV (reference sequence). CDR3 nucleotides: TGTGCCAGCAGTTTATGGGCGGGGGGCGTGCAAGAGACCCAGTACTTC. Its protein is CASSLWAGGVQETQYF.

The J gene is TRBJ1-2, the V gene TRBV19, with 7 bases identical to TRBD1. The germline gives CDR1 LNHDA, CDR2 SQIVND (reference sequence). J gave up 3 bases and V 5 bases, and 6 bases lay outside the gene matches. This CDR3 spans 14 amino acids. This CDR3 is CASSFGQEYYGYTF. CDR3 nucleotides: TGTGCCAGTAGTTTCGGACAGGAATACTATGGCTACACCTTC.

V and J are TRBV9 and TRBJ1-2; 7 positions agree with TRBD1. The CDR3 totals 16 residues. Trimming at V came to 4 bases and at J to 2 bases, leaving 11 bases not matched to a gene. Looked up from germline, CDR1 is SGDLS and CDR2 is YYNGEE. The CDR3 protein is CASSPPPTGTNYGYTF. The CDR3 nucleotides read TGTGCCAGCAGCCCCCCCCCGACAGGGACCAACTATGGCTACACCTTC.

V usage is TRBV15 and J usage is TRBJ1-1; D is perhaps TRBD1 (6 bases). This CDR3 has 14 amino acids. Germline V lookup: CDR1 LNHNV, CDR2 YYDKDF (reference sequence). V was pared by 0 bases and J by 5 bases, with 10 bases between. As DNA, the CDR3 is TGTGCCACCAGCAGAGATTCAGGGGTAACTGAAGCTTTCTTT. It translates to CATSRDSGVTEAFF.

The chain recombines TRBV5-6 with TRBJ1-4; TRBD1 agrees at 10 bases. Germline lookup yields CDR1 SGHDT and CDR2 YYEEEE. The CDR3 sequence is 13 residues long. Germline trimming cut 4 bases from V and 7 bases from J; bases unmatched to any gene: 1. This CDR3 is CASSGTGAEKLFF. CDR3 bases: TGTGCCAGCAGCGGGACAGGGGCTGAAAAACTGTTTTTT.

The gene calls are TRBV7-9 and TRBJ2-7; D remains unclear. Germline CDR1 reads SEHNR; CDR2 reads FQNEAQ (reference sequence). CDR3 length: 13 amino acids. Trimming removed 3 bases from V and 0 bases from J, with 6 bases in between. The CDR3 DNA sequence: TGTGCCAGCAGCTTTATCAGCTCCTACGAGCAGTACTTC. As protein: CASSFISSYEQYF.

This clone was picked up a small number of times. The DNA for the CDR3 is TGTGCCAGCAGCCCACCGGGGGGCACAGATACGCAGTATTTT. This encodes CASSPPGGTDTQYF. This rearrangement joins TRBV9 to TRBJ2-3; D perhaps matches TRBD2 (6 bases). This CDR3 region has 14 residues. Germline V gene lookup returns CDR1 SGDLS and CDR2 YYNGEE. Deletions cut 4 bases from V and 1 base from J, with 10 bases between.

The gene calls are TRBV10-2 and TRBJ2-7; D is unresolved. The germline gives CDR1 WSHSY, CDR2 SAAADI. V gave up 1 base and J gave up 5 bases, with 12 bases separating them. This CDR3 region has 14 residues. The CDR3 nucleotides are TGCGCCAGCAGTGAGTTGGTATTTAGCAACGAGCAGTACTTC. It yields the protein CASSELVFSNEQYF.

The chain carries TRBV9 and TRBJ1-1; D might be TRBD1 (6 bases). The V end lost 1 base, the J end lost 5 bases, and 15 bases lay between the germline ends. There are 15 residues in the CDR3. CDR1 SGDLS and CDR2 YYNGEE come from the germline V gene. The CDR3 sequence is CASSVLAGERTEAFF. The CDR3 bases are TGTGCCAGCAGCGTATTGGCAGGGGAAAGAACTGAAGCTTTCTTT.

The CDR3 sequence is CASSLGAAGPYGYTF. The DNA for the CDR3 is TGTGCCAGCAGCTTAGGGGCGGCAGGGCCTTATGGCTACACCTTC. This sequence joins TRBV7-9 and TRBJ1-2; tentative D call: TRBD1 (5 bases). This CDR3 contains 15 residues. V was cut by 1 base and J by 5 bases, with 14 bases left in between. Germline lookup yields CDR1 SEHNR and CDR2 FQNEAQ (reference sequence).

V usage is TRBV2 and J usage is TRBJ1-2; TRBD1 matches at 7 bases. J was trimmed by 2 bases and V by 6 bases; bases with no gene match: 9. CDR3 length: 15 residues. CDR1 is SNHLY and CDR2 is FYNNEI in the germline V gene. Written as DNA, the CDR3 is TGTGCCAGCAGGGGGACAGACGCTGCGAACTATGGCTACACCTTC. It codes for CASRGTDAANYGYTF.

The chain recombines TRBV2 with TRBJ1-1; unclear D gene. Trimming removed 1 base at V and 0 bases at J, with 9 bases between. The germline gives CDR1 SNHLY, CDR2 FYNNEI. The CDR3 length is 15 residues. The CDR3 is CASSEVYLMNTEAFF. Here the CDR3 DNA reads TGTGCCAGCAGTGAAGTCTACCTAATGAACACTGAAGCTTTCTTT.

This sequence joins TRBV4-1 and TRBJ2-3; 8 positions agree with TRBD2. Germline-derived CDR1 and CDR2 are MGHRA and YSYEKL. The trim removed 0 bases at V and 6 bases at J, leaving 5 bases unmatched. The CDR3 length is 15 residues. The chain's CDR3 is CASSQDRGGGDTQYF. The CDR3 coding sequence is TGCGCCAGCAGCCAAGATCGTGGCGGGGGGGATACGCAGTATTTT.